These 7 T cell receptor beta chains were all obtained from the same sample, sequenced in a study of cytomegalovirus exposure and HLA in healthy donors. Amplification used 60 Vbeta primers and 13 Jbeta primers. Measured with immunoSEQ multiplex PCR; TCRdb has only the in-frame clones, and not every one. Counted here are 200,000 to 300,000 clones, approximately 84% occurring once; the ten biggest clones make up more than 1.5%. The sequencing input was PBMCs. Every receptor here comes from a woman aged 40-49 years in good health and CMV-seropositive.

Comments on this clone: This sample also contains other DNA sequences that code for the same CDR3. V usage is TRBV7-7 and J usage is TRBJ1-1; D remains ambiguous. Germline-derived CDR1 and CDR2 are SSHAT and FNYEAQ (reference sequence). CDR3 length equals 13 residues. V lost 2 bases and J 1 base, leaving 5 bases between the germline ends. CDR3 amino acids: CASSLRENTEAFF. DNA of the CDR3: TGTGCCAGCAGCTTACGAGAGAACACTGAAGCTTTCTTT.

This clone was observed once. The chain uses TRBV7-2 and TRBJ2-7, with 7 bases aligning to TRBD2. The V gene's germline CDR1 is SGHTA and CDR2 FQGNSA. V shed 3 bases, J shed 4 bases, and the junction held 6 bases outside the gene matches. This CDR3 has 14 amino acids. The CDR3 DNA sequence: TGTGCCAGCAGCTTGGGGGGGAGTCGGTACGAGCAGTACTTC. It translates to CASSLGGSRYEQYF.

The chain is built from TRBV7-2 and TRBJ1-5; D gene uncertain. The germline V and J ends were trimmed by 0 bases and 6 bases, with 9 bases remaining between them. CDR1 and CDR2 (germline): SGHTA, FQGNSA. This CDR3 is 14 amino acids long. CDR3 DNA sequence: TGTGCCAGCAGCTTAGCCGGGAAGGGTCAGCCCCAGCATTTT. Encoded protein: CASSLAGKGQPQHF.

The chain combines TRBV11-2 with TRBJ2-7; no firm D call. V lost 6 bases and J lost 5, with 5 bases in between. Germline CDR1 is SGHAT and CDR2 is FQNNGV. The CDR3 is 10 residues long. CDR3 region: CASSTDEQYF. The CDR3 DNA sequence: TGTGCCAGCAGTACGGACGAGCAGTACTTC. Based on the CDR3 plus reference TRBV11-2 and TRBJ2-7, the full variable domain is EAGVAQSPRYKIIEKRQSVAFWCNPISGHATLYWYQQILGQGPKLLIQFQNNGVVDDSQLPKDRFSAERLKGVDSTLKIQPAKLEDSAVYLCASSTDEQYFGPGTRLTVT.

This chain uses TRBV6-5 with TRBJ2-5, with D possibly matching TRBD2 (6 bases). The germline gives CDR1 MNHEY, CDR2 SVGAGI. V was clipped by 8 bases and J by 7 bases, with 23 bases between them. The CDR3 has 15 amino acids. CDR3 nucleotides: TGTGCCAGCGGTACGGGGGTTCAGGGCCAGGGGACCCAGTACTTC. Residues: CASGTGVQGQGTQYF.

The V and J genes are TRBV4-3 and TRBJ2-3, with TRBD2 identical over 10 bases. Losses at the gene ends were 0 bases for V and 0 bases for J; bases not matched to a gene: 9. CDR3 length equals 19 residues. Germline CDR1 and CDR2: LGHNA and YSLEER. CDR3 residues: CASSQDLGSGRRSTDTQYF. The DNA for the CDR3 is TGCGCCAGCAGCCAAGATCTTGGTAGCGGGAGGCGGAGCACAGATACGCAGTATTTT.

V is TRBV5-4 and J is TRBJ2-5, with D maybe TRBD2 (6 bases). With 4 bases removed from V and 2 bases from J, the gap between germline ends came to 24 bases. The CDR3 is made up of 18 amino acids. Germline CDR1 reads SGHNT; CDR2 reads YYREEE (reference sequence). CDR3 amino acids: CASSPPKTRLGSQETQYF. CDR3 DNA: TGTGCCAGCAGCCCCCCAAAGACTAGACTGGGATCTCAAGAGACCCAGTACTTC.